The entry below describes one T cell receptor (beta chain). The antigen is unknown. This CDR3 is built from 15 residues. Looked up from germline, CDR1 is ENHRY and CDR2 is SYGVKD. These data originate in a study of cytomegalovirus exposure and HLA in healthy donors. The protocol was immunoSEQ multiplex PCR, while the TCRdb copy is restricted to in-frame clones and leaves out a portion. The data hold about 150,000 clones, with 85% to 90% observed a single time. Study conclusions and caveats: A few CMV-associated chains were confirmed in vitro to be specific for CMV antigens. Associated with cytomegalovirus, according to the listing, were 150 to 200 TCR beta chains.

This sequence originates from a woman aged 18 to 35 in good health and CMV-seropositive. Sequencing was done on a sample of PBMCs. The gene calls are TRBV10-3 and TRBJ2-7, with TRBD2 matching 7 bases. Matching the DNA end better, TRBJ2-5 makes the J call doubtful. CDR3 in amino acids: CASVGIPGGQETQYF. Here the CDR3 DNA reads TGTGCCTCCGTTGGGATCCCGGGGGGACAAGAGACCCAGTACTTC.